Listed here are 9 T cell receptor beta chains from one sample, sequenced in a study of T cell responses to AZD1222 COVID-19 vaccine. Measured with immunoSEQ multiplex PCR; TCRdb has only the in-frame clones, and not every one. The data contain about 120,000 clones, around nine tenths of them singletons. The specimen was peripheral blood, collected on day 0 of AZD1222 vaccination. Receptors originate from an adult in good health.

This rearrangement joins TRBV5-4 to TRBJ2-1; 13 bases agree with TRBD2. The V gene's germline CDR1 is SGHNT and CDR2 YYREEE (reference sequence). The CDR3 covers 16 residues. J gave up 3 bases and V 5 bases, and 5 bases lay outside the gene matches. CDR3 nucleotides: TGTGCCAGCAGTAGGACTAGCGGGAGTTTCTACAATGAGCAGTTCTTC. Amino acid sequence: CASSRTSGSFYNEQFF.

The chain is built from TRBV5-4 and TRBJ1-1, with D uncertain. Germline lookup yields CDR1 SGHNT and CDR2 YYREEE (reference sequence). This CDR3 is built from 13 residues. Trimming removed 3 bases at V and 0 bases at J, with 6 bases between. The CDR3 reads CASSSSLNTEAFF. CDR3 coding DNA: TGTGCCAGCAGCTCATCCCTGAACACTGAAGCTTTCTTT.

The chain employs TRBV15 and TRBJ2-1; TRBD2 matches at 8 bases. Trimming at V came to 3 bases and at J to 0 bases, leaving 1 base not matched to a gene. CDR1 LNHNV and CDR2 YYDKDF come from the germline V gene (reference sequence). The CDR3 contains 15 residues. CDR3 amino acids: CATSSTSGSYNEQFF. The CDR3 DNA reads TGTGCCACCAGCAGTACTAGCGGCTCCTACAATGAGCAGTTCTTC.

The chain is built from TRBV7-9 and TRBJ2-5; a possible D gene is TRBD2 (5 bases). The CDR3 spans 14 residues. Per the germline V gene, CDR1 is SEHNR and CDR2 is FQNEAQ (reference sequence). V lost 1 base to trimming and J lost 4 bases, with 10 bases between them. The CDR3 loop is CASSLGGRGETQYF. CDR3 coding DNA: TGTGCCAGCAGCTTAGGTGGTCGGGGAGAGACCCAGTACTTC. Supplemented by reference TRBV7-9 and TRBJ2-5, the full variable domain reads DTGVSQNPRHKITKRGQNVTFRCDPISEHNRLYWYRQTLGQGPEFLTYFQNEAQLEKSRLLSDRFSAERPKGSFSTLEIQRTEQGDSAMYLCASSLGGRGETQYFGPGTRLLVL.

The V gene is TRBV7-6, the J gene TRBJ1-6; D remains ambiguous. The germline gives CDR1 SGHVS, CDR2 FNYEAQ. Trimming pared 8 bases from V and 7 bases from J, leaving 15 bases between. CDR3 length: 14 residues. The CDR3 is CASGSGSKNSPLHF. CDR3 bases: TGTGCCAGCGGTTCAGGAAGTAAAAATTCACCCCTCCACTTT.

The chain has TRBV7-9 and TRBJ2-5, with TRBD2 identical over 13 bases. The CDR3 length is 16 residues. The J segment lost 2 bases and the V segment lost 5 bases, leaving 5 bases of the junction unmatched. Germline lookup yields CDR1 SEHNR and CDR2 FQNEAQ (reference sequence). The CDR3 is CASSTRGLAGQETQYF. The CDR3 bases are TGTGCCAGCAGCACCCGGGGACTAGCGGGACAAGAGACCCAGTACTTC.

The chain joins TRBV7-9 to TRBJ2-2; possibly TRBD2 for D (6 bases). V lost 5 bases and J lost 7, with 17 bases in between. Germline values: CDR1 SEHNR, CDR2 FQNEAQ (reference sequence). This CDR3 is 15 amino acids long. Written as DNA, the CDR3 is TGTGCCAGCAGCCGTGGAGGGCCTCTTGTCGGGGAGCTGTTTTTT. Encoded protein: CASSRGGPLVGELFF.

This chain connects TRBV18 to TRBJ2-7; tentatively, D is TRBD2 (6 bases). Looked up from germline, CDR1 is KGHSH and CDR2 is LQKENI. The CDR3 loop spans 13 amino acids. Trimming removed 1 base at V and 9 bases at J, with 13 bases between. The CDR3 loop is CASSPQITGGQYF. DNA for the CDR3: TGTGCCAGCTCACCACAGATCACCGGGGGGCAGTACTTC. Using reference TRBV18 and TRBJ2-7 for the parts outside the CDR3, the full variable domain is NAGVMQNPRHLVRRRGQEARLRCSPMKGHSHVYWYRQLPEEGLKFMVYLQKENIIDESGMPKERFSAEFPKEGPSILRIQQVVRGDSAAYFCASSPQITGGQYFGPGTRLTVT.

The CDR3 nucleotides read TGTGCCAGCAGCTTAGCGACAGGGGATGGTTACGAGCAGTACTTC. This encodes CASSLATGDGYEQYF. V gene TRBV11-3 combines with J gene TRBJ2-7; 8 nucleotides agree with TRBD1. The trim removed 1 base at V and 4 bases at J, leaving 6 bases unmatched. The CDR3 runs to 15 residues. Germline loops: CDR1 SGHNT, CDR2 YENEEA.